This TCR beta chain was recorded in a study of molecular identifiers for immune sequencing clone quantification. Study details: RNA, taken in replicates from around 18,000 or 91,000 naive CD8 cells, was split five ways, with four sequenced.

Every naive CD8 library was made from between about 20,000 and 1,000,000 sorted cells with 10%, 30% or 50% RNA. Naive CD8 T cells underwent sorting with the CD8+CD4-CCR7+CD45RA+ definition. CDR3 length: 15 amino acids. The V gene lost 4 bases and the J gene lost 2 bases, with 15 bases spanning the gap. In germline, CDR1 is GTSNPN, CDR2 SVGIG (reference sequence). This clonotype was counted a few times. Each CDR3 protein gets one entry after TCRdb re-called the PCR reads with MiXCR. Among 600,000 to 650,000 distinct CDR3 sequences listed, just under 20% were seen once. The receptor's source is a human donor in good health. Some libraries in this study had Jurkat cell RNA spiked in. Sequencing input: naive CD8+ T cells from blood, with Jurkat cell RNA spiked in. As to subset: FACS-sorted CD8+CD4-CCR7+CD45RA+ naive T cells. The chain carries TRBV30 and TRBJ1-3; possible D gene TRBD1, 5 bases. The CDR3 coding sequence is TGTGCCTGGAATCCCCTAGGGGTTCCTGGAAACACCATATATTTT. It encodes CAWNPLGVPGNTIYF.